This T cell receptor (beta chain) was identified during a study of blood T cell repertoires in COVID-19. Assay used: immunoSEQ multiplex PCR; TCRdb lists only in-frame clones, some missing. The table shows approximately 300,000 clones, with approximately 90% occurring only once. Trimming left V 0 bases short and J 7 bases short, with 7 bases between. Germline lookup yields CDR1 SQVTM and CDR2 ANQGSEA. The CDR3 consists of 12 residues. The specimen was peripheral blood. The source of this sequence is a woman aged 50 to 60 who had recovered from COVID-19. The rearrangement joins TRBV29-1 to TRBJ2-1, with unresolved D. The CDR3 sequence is CSVEDRRNEQFF. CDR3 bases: TGCAGCGTTGAAGATCGGCGGAATGAGCAGTTCTTC.